A selection of T cell receptor beta chains follows, all from one sample in a study of response to subunit inactivated influenza vaccine. TCRdb re-analysed the RT-PCR reads in MiXCR, keeping a single row per CDR3 protein. The repertoire holds about 570,000 distinct CDR3 sequences, with 10% to 12% as singletons. This sample also belongs to another study, concerning T cells expressing NK-cell markers.

Sequences were derived from PBMCs from blood, sampled on the day of vaccination. These receptors were collected from a man aged 50-60 years who received an inactivated influenza vaccine. Each CDR3 is given with its conserved first and last residue. Fields, in order: V gene, clone size, D gene, J gene, CDR3 DNA, CDR3 protein. The D gene is left open where the match is weak. Rows may omit the clone size; those that give it use once, few, many or a size class.

TRBV4-2,few,.,TRBJ2-1,TGTGCCAGCAGCCAACCCGAGGAAAATGAGCAGTTCTTC,CASSQPEENEQFF
TRBV20-1,.,.,TRBJ2-7,TGCAGTGCTAGATCGTCCCTCGCAAGCTACGAGCAGTACTTC,CSARSSLASYEQYF
TRBV10-3,.,TRBD1,TRBJ2-3,TGTGCCATCAGTCCGGGACAGATCACAGATACGCAGTATTTT,CAISPGQITDTQYF
TRBV2,.,TRBD1,TRBJ1-1,TGTGCCAGCAGTCTAAACGCTTATCGGACAGGGACTGAAGCTTTCTTT,CASSLNAYRTGTEAFF
TRBV5-5,.,TRBD1,TRBJ2-1,TGTGCCAGCAGCTTGGACCACCGGGACAGGGGAAGCAATGAGCAGTTCTTC,CASSLDHRDRGSNEQFF
TRBV29-1,few,.,TRBJ2-2,TGCAGCGTTGTTTTGTCTAGCAGTTCGAACACCGGGGAGCTGTTTTTT,CSVVLSSSSNTGELFF
TRBV4-1,many,TRBD1,TRBJ1-6,TGCGCCAGCAGCCAAGAACATATCTTCCGGGACAGTGGGGATTCCTATAATTCACCCCTCCACTTT,CASSQEHIFRDSGDSYNSPLHF
TRBV20-1,.,TRBD2,TRBJ2-1,TGCAGTGCTAGAGGCGGGGGGGCATCTGGCCAGTTCTTC,CSARGGGASGQFF
TRBV20-1,.,.,TRBJ2-7,TGCAGTGCTCCGCCGACTGACGGAAAGCCTTACGAGCAGTACTTC,CSAPPTDGKPYEQYF
TRBV9,.,.,TRBJ2-7,TGTGCCAGCAGCGTAGATGACGCCTCGAACTACGAGCAGTACTTC,CASSVDDASNYEQYF
TRBV6-5,many,TRBD2,TRBJ2-7,TGTGCCAGCAGTTACACGGGGGGCTACGAGCAGTACTTC,CASSYTGGYEQYF
TRBV29-1,few,.,TRBJ2-2,TGCAGCGTTGTCCGACCTTCCGGCACCGGGGAGCTGTTTTTT,CSVVRPSGTGELFF
TRBV5-1,.,.,TRBJ2-3,TGCGCCAGCAGCGGGGAAGATACGCAGTATTTT,CASSGEDTQYF
TRBV12-3/TRBV12-4,.,.,TRBJ1-1,TGTGCCAGCAGTTTACAGGGTTGGGGCACTGAAGCTTTCTTT,CASSLQGWGTEAFF
TRBV11-3,.,TRBD1,TRBJ2-1,TGTGCCAGCAGCGGACAGGGGGGGAGCAATGAGCAGTTCTTC,CASSGQGGSNEQFF
TRBV27,few,TRBD1,TRBJ2-5,TGTGCCAGCAGCCCCTATCAGGGGGCTTCCGAGACCCAGTACTTC,CASSPYQGASETQYF
TRBV6-5,many,.,TRBJ2-7,TGTGCCAGCAGTTACTCTCAGGGCGGCTCCTACGAGCAGTACTTC,CASSYSQGGSYEQYF
TRBV6-1,.,TRBD1,TRBJ2-7,TGTGCCTGCAGACAGGGGAACGAGCAGTACTTC,CACRQGNEQYF
TRBV4-3,.,.,TRBJ1-5,TGCGCCAGCTCCACGGAGGGCGGAACCCCCAGAAGCAATCAGCCCCAGCATTTT,CASSTEGGTPRSNQPQHF
TRBV10-3,.,.,TRBJ2-7,TGTGCCATCAGTGTTGTGTTGGGCGGTTCCTACGAGCAGTACTTC,CAISVVLGGSYEQYF
TRBV28,.,.,TRBJ1-1,TGTGCCAGCAGATGGAAGGGATCCGGCACTGAAGCTTTCTTT,CASRWKGSGTEAFF
TRBV27,few,.,TRBJ2-1,TGTGCCAGCAGCGTCATCGGGAATGAGCAGTTCTTC,CASSVIGNEQFF
TRBV5-1,.,TRBD1,TRBJ1-6,TGCGCCAGCAGAAGGGACAGTCTCACTCCCCTCCACTTT,CASRRDSLTPLHF
TRBV30,few,.,TRBJ2-2,TGTGCCTGGAGTGGGGGAGCGAACACCGGGGAGCTGTTTTTT,CAWSGGANTGELFF
TRBV7-7,few,.,TRBJ2-3,TGTGCCAGCAGCGCTGGTTCTAGCGACAGCACAGATACGCAGTATTTT,CASSAGSSDSTDTQYF
TRBV27,.,TRBD2,TRBJ2-7,TGTGCCAGCAGTACTTATCTAGCGGGAGGGCCTTTGGGCGAGCAGTACTTC,CASSTYLAGGPLGEQYF
TRBV5-1,.,.,TRBJ2-1,TGCGCCAGCAGCTTGGTTCTAGGAATCGATGAGCAGTTCTTC,CASSLVLGIDEQFF
TRBV7-2,.,.,TRBJ2-7,TGTGCCAGCAGCTGGACCGGGTCCTCTCCACCCGAGCAGTACTTC,CASSWTGSSPPEQYF
TRBV2,few,TRBD1,TRBJ2-5,TGTGCCACGAGACCCCGGACAGGGGCGGTGGAGACCCAGTACTTC,CATRPRTGAVETQYF
TRBV5-1,many,.,TRBJ1-2,TGCGCCAGCAGCTTCGACAGCACGATAATCTATGGCTACACCTTC,CASSFDSTIIYGYTF
TRBV7-2,.,TRBD2,TRBJ2-1,TGTGCCAGCAGTTCTAGCGGGAGTGTATGGAATGAGCAGTTCTTC,CASSSSGSVWNEQFF
TRBV28,.,.,TRBJ2-2,TGTGCCAGCAGTTTACGCCCAGGCCGGAGGGCCGGGGAGCTGCTTTTT,CASSLRPGRRAGELLF
TRBV6-2/TRBV6-3,few,TRBD1,TRBJ2-2,TGTGCCAGCAGAAGGGGGCGGACAGGGGGCACCGGGGAGCTGTTTTTT,CASRRGRTGGTGELFF
TRBV5-1,many,.,TRBJ2-1,TGCGCCAGCAGCTTTCTCGAAAGGAGAGGGTCCTACAATGAGCAGTTCTTC,CASSFLERRGSYNEQFF
TRBV29-1,many,.,TRBJ2-5,TGCAGCGTTACAGAGAATAAAGAGACCCAGTACTTC,CSVTENKETQYF
TRBV11-1,.,.,TRBJ2-7,TGTGCCAGCAGCACTAGGCTCAGCTGCTACGAGCAGTACTTC,CASSTRLSCYEQYF
TRBV15,many,TRBD2,TRBJ2-1,TGTGCCACCGTAGCGGGAGGGCCAGGTAATGAGCAGTTCTTC,CATVAGGPGNEQFF
TRBV9,few,.,TRBJ2-7,TGTGCCAGTGGGAGGGGGAACTACGAGCAGTACTTC,CASGRGNYEQYF
TRBV7-2,.,TRBD2,TRBJ2-1,TGTGCCAGCAACCCTAAGAGGAGGGAGGGACCCTACAATGAGCAGTTCTTC,CASNPKRREGPYNEQFF
TRBV7-9,few,TRBD2,TRBJ2-7,TGTGCCAGCAGCTTAGATTCACTAGCGTACGAGCAGTACTTC,CASSLDSLAYEQYF